One and the same sample provided the 16 T cell receptor beta chains below, sequenced in a study of blood T cell repertoires in COVID-19. Libraries were prepared by immunoSEQ multiplex PCR; TCRdb keeps only in-frame clonotypes and omits some of them. In the table there are 310,000 or so clones, about 88% of which are singletons. The sequenced material came from PBMCs or T cells enriched from blood (not recorded which). The receptors stem from a woman aged 35 to 49 who had recovered from COVID-19.

The V and J genes are TRBV24-1 and TRBJ2-2; weak D call: TRBD1 (5 bases). The CDR3 is 13 residues long. Germline CDR1 is KGHDR and CDR2 is SFDVKD. Deletions cut 3 bases from V and 6 bases from J, with 7 bases between. Here the CDR3 reads CATSDQGPGELFF. CDR3 DNA: TGTGCCACCAGTGATCAGGGTCCCGGGGAGCTGTTTTTT.

CDR3 coding DNA: TGTGCCAGCAGCCTCGAGGGAGGAAGCTCACCCCTCCACTTT. As protein: CASSLEGGSSPLHF. The rearrangement uses TRBV5-8 and TRBJ1-6; D unclear. The length of the CDR3 is 14 residues. Trimming cost V 4 bases and J 10 bases, with 15 bases left between them. Germline V CDR1 and CDR2: SGHTS, YDEGEE.

This chain uses TRBV9 with TRBJ2-5, with a tentative D call TRBD2 (6 bases). The CDR3 runs 15 residues. Deletions cut 0 bases from V and 2 bases from J, with 11 bases between. Per the germline V gene, CDR1 is SGDLS and CDR2 is YYNGEE. The CDR3 DNA reads as TGTGCCAGCAGCGTAGGGGGCCTAGCGCAAGAGACCCAGTACTTC. Protein: CASSVGGLAQETQYF.

The chain combines TRBV10-3 with TRBJ2-3, with D perhaps TRBD1 (6 bases). The CDR3 consists of 13 residues. V lost 7 bases and J 5 bases, leaving 13 bases between the germline ends. Germline V gene sequence: CDR1 ENHRY, CDR2 SYGVKD. The CDR3 loop is CAITPTGQDTQYF. CDR3 bases: TGTGCCATCACTCCGACAGGTCAAGATACGCAGTATTTT.

CDR3 DNA: TGTGCCAGTAGTACCTCCCGGGGTCCGAACACTGAAGCTTTCTTT. It codes for CASSTSRGPNTEAFF. The V gene is TRBV19, the J gene TRBJ1-1; D is undetermined. Trimming shortened V by 4 bases and J by 1 base, and 13 bases separated the two germline ends. The CDR3 is made up of 15 amino acids. In germline, CDR1 is LNHDA, CDR2 SQIVND (reference sequence).

The V and J genes are TRBV5-1 and TRBJ2-2, with D perhaps TRBD2 (6 bases). Trimming stripped 0 bases from V and 7 bases from J, with 10 bases between. CDR3 length equals 14 residues. CDR1 is SGHRS and CDR2 is YFSETQ in the germline V gene. The CDR3 region is CASSLGGIVGELFF. CDR3 in DNA: TGCGCCAGCAGCTTGGGCGGGATCGTCGGGGAGCTGTTTTTT.

The chain has TRBV18 and TRBJ1-2, with D possibly TRBD1 on 6 matching bases. The CDR3 covers 16 residues. Germline CDR1 is KGHSH and CDR2 is LQKENI. V lost 0 bases to trimming and J lost 4 bases, with 15 bases between them. CDR3 nucleotides: TGTGCCAGCTCACCACCCGACAGGCCCCGGACCTATGGCTACACCTTC. Amino acid sequence: CASSPPDRPRTYGYTF. The full variable domain, rest sourced from reference TRBV18 and TRBJ1-2, is NAGVMQNPRHLVRRRGQEARLRCSPMKGHSHVYWYRQLPEEGLKFMVYLQKENIIDESGMPKERFSAEFPKEGPSILRIQQVVRGDSAAYFCASSPPDRPRTYGYTFGSGTRLTVV.

The V and J genes are TRBV4-2 and TRBJ2-3; D remains ambiguous. The V end was cut by 0 bases, the J end by 1 base, with 2 bases between. CDR3 size: 13 residues. Per germline, CDR1 LGHNA and CDR2 YNFKEQ. Written as DNA, the CDR3 is TGTGCCAGCAGCCAAGACGGCACAGATACGCAGTATTTT. The encoded protein is CASSQDGTDTQYF.

The V call is TRBV24-1, the J call TRBJ2-2, with D possibly being TRBD2 (6 bases). The CDR3 length is 17 residues. V was cut by 4 bases and J by 3 bases, with 17 bases left in between. The germline V gene has CDR1 KGHDR and CDR2 SFDVKD. CDR3: CATSDPGGNLDTGELFF. In DNA form, the CDR3 reads TGTGCCACCAGTGACCCTGGGGGGAACCTGGACACCGGGGAGCTGTTTTTT.

The chain joins TRBV7-2 to TRBJ2-7; 9 bases are a match to TRBD2. Germline V gene sequence: CDR1 SGHTA, CDR2 FQGNSA. After removal of 6 bases from V and 2 bases from J, the junction contained 8 bases not matched to a gene. The CDR3 covers 15 residues. The CDR3 bases are TGTGCCAGCAGGCTAGCGGGGACACCTACCTACGAGCAGTACTTC. It is translated as CASRLAGTPTYEQYF.

The chain combines TRBV6-5 with TRBJ2-7; 10 nucleotides align to TRBD2. Germline assignment: CDR1 MNHEY and CDR2 SVGAGI. The trim removed 2 bases at V and 1 base at J, leaving 2 bases unmatched. CDR3 length: 15 residues. In nucleotides, the CDR3 is TGTGCCAGCAGTTACAGGACTAGCGGATCCTACGAGCAGTACTTC. Encoded protein: CASSYRTSGSYEQYF.

The J gene is TRBJ2-7, the V gene TRBV5-1; D is ambiguous. The CDR3 is made up of 14 amino acids. Germline values: CDR1 SGHRS, CDR2 YFSETQ. The V end was cut by 0 bases, the J end by 4 bases, with 11 bases between. The DNA of the CDR3 is TGCGCCAGCAGCTTGGGCTCAGGCTGGTACGAGCAGTACTTC. It translates to CASSLGSGWYEQYF.

The chain recombines TRBV12-3 or TRBV12-4 with TRBJ2-3; D unresolved. The CDR3 contains 13 residues. Trimming took off 7 bases at V and 1 base at J, with 9 bases between the two ends. CDR3 residues: CASTLRGTDTQYF. The CDR3 region has the DNA TGTGCCAGCACCCTCCGGGGCACAGATACGCAGTATTTT.

The chain couples TRBV29-1 to TRBJ2-2; 11 bases line up with TRBD1. The CDR3 has 14 amino acids. The V and J ends lost 7 bases and 4 bases, in that order; junction bases with no gene match: 5. Germline CDR1 SQVTM, CDR2 ANQGSEA. The CDR3 sequence is CSGGGTGGTGELFF. The CDR3 DNA is TGCAGCGGTGGGGGGACAGGGGGCACCGGGGAGCTGTTTTTT.

This clone was found a few times. The CDR3 sequence: CASSSTGTSTGELFF. The CDR3 nucleotides read TGCGCCAGCAGCTCAACCGGGACTAGCACCGGGGAGCTGTTTTTT. The rearrangement links TRBV5-1 to TRBJ2-2; 8 nucleotides line up with TRBD2. In germline, CDR1 is SGHRS, CDR2 YFSETQ. The J segment lost 4 bases and the V segment lost 3 bases, leaving 5 bases of the junction unmatched. The CDR3 loop spans 15 amino acids.

The chain has TRBV12-5 and TRBJ2-7; TRBD2 matches at 7 bases. V was pared by 3 bases and J by 7 bases, with 3 bases of the junction left unmatched. Germline CDR1 LGHNT, CDR2 FRNRAP. CDR3 size: 12 residues. CDR3 sequence: CASGFRTSEQYF. The CDR3 region has the DNA TGTGCTAGTGGTTTTCGGACTAGTGAGCAGTACTTC.